Shown below are 12 T cell receptor beta chains from a single sample sequenced in a study of Graves' ophthalmopathy and Graves' hyperthyroidism. TCR beta CDR3 amplification used RNA transcripts. Scientists carried out first-round RT-PCR using HTBI primers and then a second-round multiplex PCR. One entry per CDR3 protein results from TCRdb running MiXCR on the multiplex PCR reads. In the table there are a few hundred thousand distinct CDR3 sequences, roughly 15% of which are singletons. What was sequenced was peripheral blood. These receptors all come from an adult woman with stable Graves' hyperthyroidism.

This clonotype has ten or more counts. This rearrangement joins TRBV12-3 or TRBV12-4 to TRBJ1-5, with D unresolved. The length of the CDR3 is 14 residues. The V end lost 3 bases, the J end lost 9 bases, and 15 bases lay between the germline ends. This CDR3 reads CASSLRRGVRPQHF. Here the CDR3 DNA reads TGTGCCAGCAGTTTGAGGCGGGGAGTTCGGCCCCAGCATTTT.

This clonotype was counted ten times or more. The chain joins TRBV20-1 to TRBJ2-5; no clear D gene. CDR1 is DFQATT, CDR2 SNEGSKA, per germline (reference sequence). The V and J ends lost 3 bases and 2 bases respectively, with 7 bases between them. CDR3 length equals 12 residues. CDR3 protein: CSASSFQETQYF. Written as DNA, the CDR3 is TGCAGTGCTAGTTCCTTTCAAGAGACCCAGTACTTC.

The sample holds many counts of this clonotype. The rearrangement links TRBV7-8 to TRBJ2-7; no reliable D call. There are 13 residues in the CDR3. V was trimmed by 1 base and J by 4 bases, leaving 8 bases between them. Germline loops: CDR1 SGHVS, CDR2 FQNEAQ. The CDR3 protein is CASSLVSQYEQYF. In nucleotides, the CDR3 is TGTGCCAGCAGCTTAGTTTCGCAATACGAGCAGTACTTC.

This clonotype has a count of ten or more. The genes are TRBV7-9 and TRBJ1-2, with 8 bases fitting TRBD1. The V gene's germline CDR1 is SEHNR and CDR2 FQNEAQ (reference sequence). J gave up 4 bases and V 2 bases, and 3 bases lay outside the gene matches. The CDR3 has 14 amino acids. In DNA, the CDR3 is TGTGCCAGCAGCTTACAGGGGGCAGTCTATGGCTACACCTTC. Translated, it gives CASSLQGAVYGYTF.

This clonotype was observed many times. This chain joins TRBV7-2 and TRBJ1-2; D not resolved. Germline V CDR1 and CDR2: SGHTA, FQGNSA. V lost 1 base to trimming and J lost 0 bases, with 9 bases between them. The CDR3 length is 15 residues. CDR3 nucleotides: TGTGCCAGCAGCTTAGAGGCAGCCACTAACTATGGCTACACCTTC. Its protein is CASSLEAATNYGYTF.

This clonotype was seen many times. J is TRBJ2-7 and V is TRBV5-5, with 10 bases aligning to TRBD1. CDR3 length equals 15 residues. V was clipped by 2 bases and J by 6 bases; unmatched bases: 8. Germline loops: CDR1 SGHKS, CDR2 YYEKEE (reference sequence). The CDR3 bases are TGTGCCAGCAGCTTTGTGACAGGGGGCATGACCGAGCAGTACTTC. It translates to CASSFVTGGMTEQYF. Looking up the rest from reference TRBV5-5 and TRBJ2-7 gives the full variable domain: DAGVTQSPTHLIKTRGQQVTLRCSPISGHKSVSWYQQVLGQGPQFIFQYYEKEERGRGNFPDRFSARQFPNYSSELNVNALLLGDSALYLCASSFVTGGMTEQYFGPGTRLTVT.

On this clonotype: One end of the junction is discordant with germline, which a read error may explain. V gene TRBV28 combines with J gene TRBJ2-2; D remains unclear. Germline V lookup: CDR1 MDHEN, CDR2 SYDVKM. The CDR3 spans 11 residues. CDR3 bases: TGTGCCAGCTGGAACATCGGGGAGCTGTTTTTT. It yields the protein CASWNIGELFF. Full variable domain (missing parts from reference TRBV28 and TRBJ2-2): DVKVTQSSRYLVKRTGEKVFLECVQDMDHENMFWYRQDPGLGLRLIYFSYDVKMKEKGDIPEGYSVSREKKERFSLILESASTNQTSMYLCASWNIGELFFGEGSRLTVL.

This clonotype has ten or more counts. The chain carries TRBV12-3 or TRBV12-4 and TRBJ1-3, with 8 bases that match TRBD1. The V and J ends lost 3 bases and 0 bases, in that order; junction bases with no gene match: 16. The CDR3 contains 20 residues. The CDR3 reads CASSFKSRGLMHNSGNTIYF. The CDR3 DNA is TGTGCCAGCAGTTTTAAGTCCAGGGGGCTTATGCACAACTCTGGAAACACCATATATTTT.

This clonotype was detected many times. V usage is TRBV25-1 and J usage is TRBJ2-6; D not certain. The CDR3 is 17 residues long. Trimming pared 4 bases from V and 1 base from J, leaving 14 bases between. Germline CDR1 and CDR2: MGHDK and SYGVNS. The CDR3 loop is CASSALNWGSGANVLTF. DNA of the CDR3: TGTGCCAGCAGTGCCTTAAATTGGGGTTCTGGGGCCAACGTCCTGACTTTC.

The J gene is TRBJ2-4, the V gene TRBV11-1, with unresolved D. V lost 5 bases and J 3 bases, leaving 23 bases between the germline ends. The CDR3 totals 18 residues. Germline V gene lookup returns CDR1 SGHAT and CDR2 FQDESV (reference sequence). CDR3 DNA: TGTGCCAGCAGCGCGCGCTGGTCCGGACCTTTGGTCAAAAACATTCAGTACTTC. Encoded protein: CASSARWSGPLVKNIQYF. The variable domain in full, with the rest retrieved from reference TRBV11-1 and TRBJ2-4, is EAEVAQSPRYKITEKSQAVAFWCDPISGHATLYWYRQILGQGPELLVQFQDESVVDDSQLPKDRFSAERLKGVDSTLKIQPAELGDSAMYLCASSARWSGPLVKNIQYFGAGTRLSVL.

This chain links TRBV27 with TRBJ1-2; D is perhaps TRBD1 (5 bases). Trimming removed 2 bases at V and 2 bases at J, with 12 bases between. This CDR3 comprises 15 residues. Germline CDR1 is MNHEY and CDR2 is SMNVEV (reference sequence). The CDR3 region is CASSLRWQGNYGYTF. Here the CDR3 DNA reads TGTGCCAGCAGTTTAAGGTGGCAGGGCAACTATGGCTACACCTTC.

This clonotype was observed many times. CDR3: CASSPDRDRNIQYF. CDR3 nucleotides: TGTGCCAGCAGTCCAGACCGGGACAGAAACATTCAGTACTTC. The genes are TRBV27 and TRBJ2-4; 7 bases are shared with TRBD1. This CDR3 region has 14 residues. Trimming at V came to 5 bases and at J to 6 bases, leaving 7 bases not matched to a gene. Germline assignment: CDR1 MNHEY and CDR2 SMNVEV (reference sequence).